Listed below are T cell receptor beta chains from one sample, sequenced in a study of blood T cell repertoires in COVID-19. TCRdb's table, derived via immunoSEQ multiplex PCR, lists solely in-frame clones and lacks some. Of approximately 230,000 clones in the sample, about 88% were seen once. Specimen: peripheral blood. The source of these receptors is a woman between 40 and 50 years old who had recovered from COVID-19. Each CDR3 is given with its conserved first and last residue. Fields, in order: V gene, clone size, J gene, D gene, CDR3 DNA, CDR3 protein. A D gene is named only where the DNA matches it firmly. Expanded clones are given a class, and other clones once, few, many or no size at all.

>TRBV11-3|NA|TRBJ2-5|NA
TGTGCCAGCAGCTTAGAAGCTAGGGGGCAAGAGACCCAGTACTTC
CASSLEARGQETQYF
>TRBV7-2|NA|TRBJ1-5|NA
TGTGCCAGCAGCCTGGGGCTGTATCAGCCCCAGCATTTT
CASSLGLYQPQHF
>TRBV19|NA|TRBJ1-3|NA
TGTGCCAGTAGGATACAGGGCGGAAACACCATATATTTT
CASRIQGGNTIYF
>TRBV19|NA|TRBJ2-1|NA
TGTGCCAGTAACTTTGGCAGGGCCTACAATGAGCAGTTCTTC
CASNFGRAYNEQFF
>TRBV23-1|NA|TRBJ2-7|NA
TGCGCCAGCAGTCTCTTGAGCATTAACTCCTACGAGCAGTACTTC
CASSLLSINSYEQYF
>TRBV3-1/TRBV3-2|NA|TRBJ2-1|TRBD2
TGTGCCAGCAGCCAAGCGATGGGGACTAGTTCGTCTGAGCAGTTCTTC
CASSQAMGTSSSEQFF
>TRBV19|NA|TRBJ1-2|TRBD1
TGTGCCACCTGGGACAGGGGGATGAGCTACACCTTC
CATWDRGMSYTF
>TRBV6-6|once|TRBJ1-3|NA
TGTGCCAGCAGACTGGGCCAGGTTAGCTCTGGAAACACCATATATTTT
CASRLGQVSSGNTIYF
>TRBV19|NA|TRBJ1-4|TRBD1
TGTGCCAGTAGGGACAGGTCAACTAATGAAAAACTGTTTTTT
CASRDRSTNEKLFF
>TRBV6-5|NA|TRBJ2-5|NA
TGTGCCAGCAGTTACGGCGCCAGGGCGGAGACCCAGTACTTC
CASSYGARAETQYF
>TRBV27|NA|TRBJ2-7|TRBD1
TGTGCCAGCAGTTTTAGCGCAGGGGGCTACGAGCAGTACTTC
CASSFSAGGYEQYF
>TRBV7-2|NA|TRBJ1-5|NA
TGTGCCAGCAGCCCCTGGCCGGGGTCAGGGGACAATCAGCCCCAGCATTTT
CASSPWPGSGDNQPQHF
>TRBV7-9|NA|TRBJ1-4|TRBD1
TGTGCCAGCAGCAAAGACAGGGGAGCTAATGAAAAACTGTTTTTT
CASSKDRGANEKLFF
>TRBV12-3/TRBV12-4|NA|TRBJ1-2|TRBD1
TGTGCCAGCAGTTTAGGCAACAGGGGAGGCTACACCTTC
CASSLGNRGGYTF
>TRBV5-1|NA|TRBJ2-2|NA
TGCGCCAGCAGCTTGACAGGAGAAACCGGGGAGCTGTTTTTT
CASSLTGETGELFF
>TRBV24-1|NA|TRBJ2-2|TRBD2
TGTGCCACCAGTGATTTGCGCGGGAGGGCGAACACCGGGGAGCTGTTTTTT
CATSDLRGRANTGELFF
>TRBV24-1|NA|TRBJ2-2|NA
TGTGCCACCAGTGATTTGCAAAACACCGGGGAGCTGTTTTTT
CATSDLQNTGELFF
>TRBV19|NA|TRBJ2-7|NA
TGTGCCAGTAGTATAGTAGTCGGTGAGGCGCAGTACTTC
CASSIVVGEAQYF
>TRBV7-3|NA|TRBJ2-7|TRBD2
TGTGCCAGCAGCTCCGGGACTAGGAACGAGCAGTACTTC
CASSSGTRNEQYF
>TRBV11-2|few|TRBJ2-2|TRBD2
TGTGCCAGCAGTTCACCGGGACTAGCGGGGGGAGTCACCGGGGAGCTGTTTTTT
CASSSPGLAGGVTGELFF
>TRBV11-2|NA|TRBJ1-2|TRBD1
TGTGCCAGCAGCGCAGACAGGGACTATGGCTACACCTTC
CASSADRDYGYTF
>TRBV3-1/TRBV3-2|NA|TRBJ2-1|NA
TGTGCCAGCAGCCAGCGTTACAATGAGCAGTTCTTC
CASSQRYNEQFF
>TRBV2|few|TRBJ1-4|NA
TGTGCCACCATTGGAGGGCGGTTTAATGAAAAACTGTTTTTT
CATIGGRFNEKLFF
>TRBV28|NA|TRBJ2-5|NA
TGTGCCAGCAGTTATGAGGCAGGGAAGGGAGAGACCCAGTACTTC
CASSYEAGKGETQYF
>TRBV20-1|once|TRBJ1-2|NA
TGCAGTGCTAGAGATGCAGTTGGCTACACCTTC
CSARDAVGYTF